The TCR beta chain under discussion was sequenced for a study of T cell repertoires in cytomegalovirus infection. The study's findings and limits: Cumulative frequency (of public TCR beta family members) identified carriers of CMV plus the relevant HLA.

Turning to this clonotype: Antigen specificity is unknown.

There are 17 residues in the CDR3. J lost 7 bases, V lost 2 bases, and 15 bases had no gene match. CDR1 and CDR2 (germline): MNHNY, SVGAGI (reference sequence). TCRdb used MiXCR to reprocess the reads, holding one entry per CDR3 protein. The sample holds about 500,000 distinct CDR3 sequences, 30% to 40% seen once. V is TRBV6-6 and J is TRBJ1-1, with 8 nucleotides matching TRBD1. Specimen: cultured PBMCs, collected from culture after CMV antigen stimulation. This TCR came from a human donor in good health (CMV status not recorded). Some clones in this sample may be carry-over from other donors' samples. In nucleotides, the CDR3 is TGTGCCAGCAGTTACCGACAGGGGTGGTTGGCCGGTGTTGAAGCTTTCTTT. Its protein is CASSYRQGWLAGVEAFF.